These 25 T cell receptor beta chains were all obtained from the same sample, sequenced in a study of shared clonotypes between healthy human individuals. The method was immunoSEQ multiplex PCR; TCRdb's version includes in-frame clones alone and lacks a portion of them. The table has 2 million to 3 million clones, under 95% seen once. Input material: naive CD4+ T cells from PBMCs. As to subset: CD45RA+ positively selected. These receptors were taken from a man between 18 and 35 years old in good health. Some clones in this sample may be carry-over from other donors' samples.

As regards this clone: This same CDR3 is encoded by further DNA sequences in the sample. V usage is TRBV5-6 and J usage is TRBJ1-1; D is ambiguous. The ends were cut back, 4 bases at V and 1 base at J, with 11 bases in the middle. The CDR3 totals 14 residues. The germline V gene encodes CDR1 SGHDT and CDR2 YYEEEE. For the CDR3, the DNA is TGTGCCAGCAGCCGTGGGAGGCGGAACACTGAAGCTTTCTTT. Residues: CASSRGRRNTEAFF.

This clone turned up a few times. The same CDR3 arises from other DNA sequences in this sample as well. The V call is TRBV28, the J call TRBJ2-3; weak D call: TRBD2 (6 bases). With 3 bases removed from V and 0 bases from J, the gap between germline ends came to 7 bases. This CDR3 has 14 residues. Germline CDR1 and CDR2: MDHEN and SYDVKM. Written as DNA, the CDR3 is TGTGCCAGCAGTTTGGCGGGGAGCACAGATACGCAGTATTTT. Protein product: CASSLAGSTDTQYF.

V and J are TRBV9 and TRBJ2-3, with D unclear. The length of the CDR3 is 15 residues. V dropped 3 bases and J dropped 0 bases, with 11 bases sitting between them. CDR1 and CDR2 (germline): SGDLS, YYNGEE. CDR3 nucleotide sequence: TGTGCCAGCAGCGACCGGGCGGCCAGCACAGATACGCAGTATTTT. This sequence encodes CASSDRAASTDTQYF.

The chain is built from TRBV12-5 and TRBJ2-2, with 9 bases that match TRBD1. This CDR3 is 15 amino acids long. The germline V gene has CDR1 LGHNT and CDR2 FRNRAP. V shed 5 bases and J 5 bases; nucleotides not matched to a gene: 6. The CDR3 loop reads CASGPGTGRTGELFF. The CDR3 DNA sequence: TGTGCTAGTGGTCCTGGGACAGGGAGGACCGGGGAGCTGTTTTTT.

J is TRBJ1-1 and V is TRBV6-6; tentatively, D is TRBD1 (6 bases). Trimming pared 0 bases from V and 8 bases from J, leaving 10 bases between. This CDR3 is 13 amino acids long. The V gene's germline CDR1 is MNHNY and CDR2 SVGAGI (reference sequence). The CDR3 nucleotides read TGTGCCAGCAGTTACTCGGGTGGACAGGAAGCTTTCTTT. This sequence encodes CASSYSGGQEAFF.

This clone has a single count. A much larger clonotype is one base distant, so this may be a read error. Other DNA sequences from this sample encode an identical CDR3 as well. The rearrangement uses TRBV5-1 and TRBJ2-1, with no clear D. The CDR3 contains 13 residues. Germline CDR1 and CDR2: SGHRS and YFSETQ. Between the trimmed V and J ends, which lost 0 bases and 5 bases, there was a span of 6 bases. CDR3: CASSLGRNNEQFF. The DNA of the CDR3 is TGCGCCAGCAGCTTGGGACGGAACAATGAGCAGTTCTTC.

V usage is TRBV7-2 and J usage is TRBJ2-7, with 7 bases identical to TRBD1. V trimming: 4 bases; J trimming: 0 bases; junction bases outside the gene matches: 6. The germline CDR1 and CDR2 sequences are SGHTA and FQGNSA. The CDR3 runs 15 residues. The CDR3 DNA sequence: TGTGCCAGCAGCTCGTCCGGGACAGTCTCCTACGAGCAGTACTTC. This codes for CASSSSGTVSYEQYF.

This chain connects TRBV7-2 to TRBJ2-1; D perhaps matches TRBD1 (5 bases). The CDR3 is 15 amino acids. Germline assignment: CDR1 SGHTA and CDR2 FQGNSA. The V gene lost 5 bases and the J gene lost 4 bases, with 15 bases spanning the gap. The CDR3 region has the DNA TGTGCCAGCAGCCCAGGGTACATACAATACAATGAGCAGTTCTTC. Translating gives CASSPGYIQYNEQFF.

On this clone: Other nucleotide sequences from this sample produce the same CDR3. CDR3 DNA sequence: TGTGCCAGCAGCTCCCGACAGGGGAACACCGGGGAGCTGTTTTTT. It is translated as CASSSRQGNTGELFF. This chain uses TRBV7-3 with TRBJ2-2; 7 bases align to TRBD1. J gave up 1 base and V 4 bases, and 3 bases lay outside the gene matches. This CDR3 spans 15 amino acids. Germline lookup yields CDR1 SGHTA and CDR2 FQGTGA.

As for this clone: This sample also contains other DNA sequences that code for the same CDR3. The rearrangement uses TRBV5-4 and TRBJ2-1; TRBD2 matches at 15 bases. The CDR3 sequence is 16 residues long. Germline CDR1 reads SGHNT; CDR2 reads YYREEE (reference sequence). The trim removed 0 bases at V and 8 bases at J, leaving 3 bases unmatched. As DNA, the CDR3 is TGTGCCAGCAGCTTGGAGGGACTAGCGGGAGGAGATGAGCAGTTCTTC. Its translation is CASSLEGLAGGDEQFF.

The V gene is TRBV21-1, the J gene TRBJ2-1; the table's D call, TRBD2, was not checked against the DNA. TRBV21-1 is labeled a pseudogene. The CDR3 runs to 15 residues. CDR3 DNA sequence: TGTGCCAGCAACACACTTTGGCGGGTCTCCAATGAGCAGTTCTTC. As protein: CASNTLWRVSNEQFF.

The chain recombines TRBV25-1 with TRBJ2-7; 7 nucleotides agree with TRBD1. Germline V gives CDR1 MGHDK, CDR2 SYGVNS. Germline trimming cut 5 bases from V and 2 bases from J; bases unmatched to any gene: 3. The CDR3 length is 13 residues. DNA for the CDR3: TGTGCCAGCAGTAACAGGGGACCCTACGAGCAGTACTTC. It yields the protein CASSNRGPYEQYF.

The chain has TRBV27 and TRBJ1-2, with 7 bases identical to TRBD1. The germline V gene encodes CDR1 MNHEY and CDR2 SMNVEV (reference sequence). J was trimmed by 5 bases and V by 3 bases; bases with no gene match: 15. The CDR3 sequence is 17 residues long. The CDR3 is CASSFHPSGQLPYGYTF. The CDR3 bases are TGTGCCAGCAGTTTTCACCCTTCGGGACAGCTTCCATATGGCTACACCTTC.

The V call is TRBV7-9, the J call TRBJ2-3, with D uncertain. The CDR3 is made up of 16 amino acids. V was shortened by 0 bases and J by 0 bases, with 10 bases between the two germline ends. Germline CDR1 and CDR2: SEHNR and FQNEAQ (reference sequence). CDR3 in amino acids: CASSLAAVSSTDTQYF. The CDR3 nucleotides read TGTGCCAGCAGCTTAGCGGCGGTGTCTAGCACAGATACGCAGTATTTT.

The rearrangement joins TRBV2 to TRBJ1-1, with 7 bases aligning to TRBD1. CDR3 length equals 15 residues. Looked up from germline, CDR1 is SNHLY and CDR2 is FYNNEI. V shed 7 bases, J shed 1 base, and the junction held 9 bases outside the gene matches. This CDR3 reads CASKGAGDKNTEAFF. CDR3 DNA: TGTGCCAGCAAGGGGGCAGGGGACAAGAACACTGAAGCTTTCTTT.

The chain combines TRBV7-6 with TRBJ1-5; perhaps TRBD1 as D (5 bases). Germline assignment: CDR1 SGHVS and CDR2 FNYEAQ. V was clipped by 3 bases and J by 7 bases, with 19 bases between them. CDR3 size: 16 residues. CDR3 sequence reads: CASSLGGIFREQPQHF. In DNA, the CDR3 is TGTGCCAGCAGCTTGGGGGGTATATTCAGGGAACAGCCCCAGCATTTT.

With respect to this clone: Its ends do not fully match the called genes, so a read error is possible. V is TRBV15 and J is TRBJ2-4; D gene uncertain. This CDR3 has 11 residues. Germline V gene data show CDR1 as LNHNV and CDR2 as YYDKDF (reference sequence). CDR3 residues: CATSRDGQFTF. CDR3 nucleotide sequence: TGTGCCACCAGCAGAGATGGCCAGTTCACTTTC.

The chain joins TRBV5-1 to TRBJ2-6, with D uncertain. The CDR3 runs 15 residues. Looked up from germline, CDR1 is SGHRS and CDR2 is YFSETQ. V gave up 7 bases and J gave up 0 bases, with 11 bases separating them. CDR3 coding DNA: TGCGCCAGCGGAAATGGGGTCTCTGGGGCCAACGTCCTGACTTTC. Translation: CASGNGVSGANVLTF.

V gene TRBV7-2 combines with J gene TRBJ1-2; 7 bases line up with TRBD1. Germline V gene data show CDR1 as SGHTA and CDR2 as FQGNSA. The CDR3 sequence is 13 residues long. V gave up 3 bases and J gave up 3 bases; unmatched junction bases: 1. CDR3 sequence reads: CASSFGQDYGYTF. The CDR3 DNA sequence: TGTGCCAGCAGCTTCGGACAGGACTATGGCTACACCTTC.

V and J are TRBV5-1 and TRBJ2-3; 10 nucleotides align to TRBD2. Trimming removed 4 bases from V and 1 base from J; junction bases left unmatched: 3. Germline V CDR1 and CDR2: SGHRS, YFSETQ. CDR3 length: 15 residues. The CDR3 nucleotides read TGCGCCAGCAGCGGGGGGACTAGCGGCACAGATACGCAGTATTTT. It translates to CASSGGTSGTDTQYF.

The genes are TRBV27 and TRBJ2-7; 9 nucleotides agree with TRBD2. The CDR3 is 15 residues long. J was trimmed by 4 bases and V by 7 bases; bases with no gene match: 11. The germline gives CDR1 MNHEY, CDR2 SMNVEV (reference sequence). The CDR3 region is CASMPSLAGVYEQYF. The CDR3, as DNA: TGTGCCAGCATGCCCTCATTAGCGGGGGTGTACGAGCAGTACTTC.

This clone was found once. The sample holds other DNA sequences that translate to the same CDR3. The rearrangement joins TRBV11-3 to TRBJ2-3; D tentatively reads TRBD1 or TRBD2 (6 bases each). Germline V CDR1 and CDR2: SGHNT, YENEEA. Trimming pared 3 bases from V and 0 bases from J, leaving 7 bases between. The CDR3 totals 14 residues. Written as DNA, the CDR3 is TGTGCCAGCAGCTTGGGGGGCAGCACAGATACGCAGTATTTT. It encodes CASSLGGSTDTQYF.

This sequence joins TRBV4-2 and TRBJ2-4; D is undetermined. The CDR3 runs to 15 residues. CDR1 is LGHNA and CDR2 is YNFKEQ in the germline V gene. V shed 8 bases and J shed 9 bases, with 23 bases lying between them. CDR3 protein: CASGPSTRAAFIQYF. In DNA form, the CDR3 reads TGTGCCAGCGGACCCAGCACCCGGGCAGCTTTCATTCAGTACTTC.

This clone appeared once. In the same sample, other DNA sequences code for this CDR3. The J gene is TRBJ2-2, the V gene TRBV6-5; weak D call: TRBD1 (6 bases). Germline V gene lookup returns CDR1 MNHEY and CDR2 SVGAGI. This CDR3 is built from 15 residues. V lost 4 bases and J lost 4, with 13 bases in between. CDR3: CASSSPGTPTGELFF. The CDR3 DNA follows: TGTGCCAGCAGTTCCCCTGGGACACCCACCGGGGAGCTGTTTTTT.

The V call is TRBV5-1, the J call TRBJ2-5; D possibly corresponds to TRBD2 (5 bases). CDR1 is SGHRS, CDR2 YFSETQ, per germline. Trimming stripped 0 bases from V and 4 bases from J, with 13 bases between. This CDR3 is built from 15 residues. This CDR3 is CASSLVPGSVETQYF. The CDR3 coding sequence is TGCGCCAGCAGCTTGGTTCCGGGGAGTGTAGAGACCCAGTACTTC.